This T cell receptor (beta chain) was recorded in a study of blood T cell repertoires in COVID-19. Data came from immunoSEQ multiplex PCR; TCRdb stores just in-frame clones and leaves some out. The sample records tens of thousands of clones, approximately 84% being singletons. This CDR3 contains 15 residues. J lost 2 bases, V lost 2 bases, and 4 bases had no gene match. The germline CDR1 and CDR2 sequences are SGDLS and YYNGEE. The TCR was taken from a man in his fifties with acute or convalescent COVID-19. Sequenced sample: peripheral blood. The rearrangement uses TRBV9 and TRBJ2-3; TRBD2 aligns across 8 bases. The CDR3 nucleotides read TGTGCCAGCAGCGTGGGAGGACTAGCCACAGATACGCAGTATTTT. This encodes CASSVGGLATDTQYF.